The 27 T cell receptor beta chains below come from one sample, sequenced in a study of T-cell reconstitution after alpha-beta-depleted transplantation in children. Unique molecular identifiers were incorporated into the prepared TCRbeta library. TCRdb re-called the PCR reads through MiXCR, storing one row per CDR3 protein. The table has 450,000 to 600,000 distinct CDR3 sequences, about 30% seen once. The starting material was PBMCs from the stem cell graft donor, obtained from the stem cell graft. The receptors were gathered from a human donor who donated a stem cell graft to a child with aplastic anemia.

CDR3 in amino acids: CASSLTLTGTLTEAFF. In DNA form, the CDR3 reads TGTGCCAGCAGTTTAACCCTGACAGGAACCTTGACTGAAGCTTTCTTT. This chain links TRBV12-3 or TRBV12-4 with TRBJ1-1; possibly TRBD1 for D (6 bases). Trimming removed 2 bases from V and 5 bases from J, with 18 bases in between. The CDR3 is made up of 16 amino acids.

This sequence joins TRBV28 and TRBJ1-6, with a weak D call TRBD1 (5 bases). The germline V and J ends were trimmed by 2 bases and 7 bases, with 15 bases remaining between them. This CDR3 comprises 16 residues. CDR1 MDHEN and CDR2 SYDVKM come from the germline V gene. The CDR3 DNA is TGTGCCAGCAGTTTAGATGGGACGTTCGTGAATTCACCCCTCCACTTT. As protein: CASSLDGTFVNSPLHF. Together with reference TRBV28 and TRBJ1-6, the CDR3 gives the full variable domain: DVKVTQSSRYLVKRTGEKVFLECVQDMDHENMFWYRQDPGLGLRLIYFSYDVKMKEKGDIPEGYSVSREKKERFSLILESASTNQTSMYLCASSLDGTFVNSPLHFGNGTRLTVT.

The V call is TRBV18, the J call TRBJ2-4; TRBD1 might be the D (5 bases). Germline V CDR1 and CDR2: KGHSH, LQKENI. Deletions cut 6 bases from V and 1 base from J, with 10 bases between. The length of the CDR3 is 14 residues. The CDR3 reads CASSRAGAKNIQYF. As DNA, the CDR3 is TGTGCCAGCTCCCGCGCAGGGGCCAAAAACATTCAGTACTTC.

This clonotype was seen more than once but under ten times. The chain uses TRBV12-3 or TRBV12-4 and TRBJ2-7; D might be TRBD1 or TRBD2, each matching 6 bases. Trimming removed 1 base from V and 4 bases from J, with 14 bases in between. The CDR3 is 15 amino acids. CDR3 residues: CASSLGGASRYEQYV. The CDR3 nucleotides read TGTGCCAGCAGTTTAGGGGGGGCTAGCCGGTACGAGCAGTACGTC.

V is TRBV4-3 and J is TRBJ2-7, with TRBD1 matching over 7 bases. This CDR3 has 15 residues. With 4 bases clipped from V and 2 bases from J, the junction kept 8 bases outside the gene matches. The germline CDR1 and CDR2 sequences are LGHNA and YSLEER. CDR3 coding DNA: TGCGCCAGCAGCCGAGTTGGACAGGAGGCCTACGAGCAGTACTTC. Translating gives CASSRVGQEAYEQYF.

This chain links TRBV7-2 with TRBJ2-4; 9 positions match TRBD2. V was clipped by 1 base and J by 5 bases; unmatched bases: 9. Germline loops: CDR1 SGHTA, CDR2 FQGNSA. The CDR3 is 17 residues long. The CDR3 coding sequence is TGTGCCAGCAGCTTAGGGCTAGCGGGACGCCCGGAAAACATTCAGTACTTC. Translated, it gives CASSLGLAGRPENIQYF.

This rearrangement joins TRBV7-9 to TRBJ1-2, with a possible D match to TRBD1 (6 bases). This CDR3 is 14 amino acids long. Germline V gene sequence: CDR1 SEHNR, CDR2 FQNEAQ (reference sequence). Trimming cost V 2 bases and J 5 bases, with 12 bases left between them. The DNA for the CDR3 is TGTGCCAGCAGCTTAATACAGGGAAGTTATGGCTACACCTTC. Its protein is CASSLIQGSYGYTF.

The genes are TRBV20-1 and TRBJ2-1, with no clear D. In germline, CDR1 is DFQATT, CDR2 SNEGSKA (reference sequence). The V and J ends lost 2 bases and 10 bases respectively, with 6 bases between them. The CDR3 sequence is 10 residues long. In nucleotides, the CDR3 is TGCAGTGCTAGATTGGCGGAGCAGTTCTTC. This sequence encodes CSARLAEQFF.

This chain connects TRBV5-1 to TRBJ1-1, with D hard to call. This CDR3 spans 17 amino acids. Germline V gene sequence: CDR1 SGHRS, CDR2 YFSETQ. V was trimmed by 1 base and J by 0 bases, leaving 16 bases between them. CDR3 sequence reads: CASSLTGNGNMNTEAFF. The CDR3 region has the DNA TGCGCCAGCAGCTTGACCGGGAACGGCAACATGAACACTGAAGCTTTCTTT.

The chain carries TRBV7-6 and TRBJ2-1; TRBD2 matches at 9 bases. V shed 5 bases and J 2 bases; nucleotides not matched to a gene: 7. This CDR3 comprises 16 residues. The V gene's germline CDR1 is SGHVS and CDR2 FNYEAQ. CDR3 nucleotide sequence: TGTGCCAGCAGCCCTTGGACTAGCGACCCCTACAATGAGCAGTTCTTC. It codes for CASSPWTSDPYNEQFF.

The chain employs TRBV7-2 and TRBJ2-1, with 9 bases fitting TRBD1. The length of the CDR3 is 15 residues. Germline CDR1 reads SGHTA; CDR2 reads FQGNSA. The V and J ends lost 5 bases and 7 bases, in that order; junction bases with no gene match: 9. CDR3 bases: TGTGCCAGCAGCAAAGACAGGGGGAGGGTGAATGAGCAGTTCTTC. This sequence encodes CASSKDRGRVNEQFF.

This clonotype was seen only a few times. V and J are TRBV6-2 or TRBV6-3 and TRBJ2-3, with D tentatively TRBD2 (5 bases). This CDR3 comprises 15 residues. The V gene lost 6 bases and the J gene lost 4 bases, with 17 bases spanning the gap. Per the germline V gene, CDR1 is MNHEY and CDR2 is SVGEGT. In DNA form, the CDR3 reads TGTGCCAGCAGAACCCTCGGAGGCCCTTCAGATACGCAGTATTTT. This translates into CASRTLGGPSDTQYF.

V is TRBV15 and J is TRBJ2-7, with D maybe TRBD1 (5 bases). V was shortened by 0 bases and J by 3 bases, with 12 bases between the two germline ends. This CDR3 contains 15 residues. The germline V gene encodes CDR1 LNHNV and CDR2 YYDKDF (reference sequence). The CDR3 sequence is CATSRDEGVGYEQYF. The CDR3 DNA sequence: TGTGCCACCAGCAGAGATGAAGGGGTCGGCTACGAGCAGTACTTC. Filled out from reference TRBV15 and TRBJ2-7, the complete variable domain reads DAMVIQNPRYQVTQFGKPVTLSCSQTLNHNVMYWYQQKSSQAPKLLFHYYDKDFNNEADTPDNFQSRRPNTSFCFLDIRSPGLGDTAMYLCATSRDEGVGYEQYFGPGTRLTVT.

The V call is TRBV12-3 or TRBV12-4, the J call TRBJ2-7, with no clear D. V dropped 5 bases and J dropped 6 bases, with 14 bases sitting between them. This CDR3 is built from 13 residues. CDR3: CASSQHSGAEQYV. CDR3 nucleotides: TGTGCCAGCAGTCAGCATTCGGGCGCCGAGCAGTACGTC.

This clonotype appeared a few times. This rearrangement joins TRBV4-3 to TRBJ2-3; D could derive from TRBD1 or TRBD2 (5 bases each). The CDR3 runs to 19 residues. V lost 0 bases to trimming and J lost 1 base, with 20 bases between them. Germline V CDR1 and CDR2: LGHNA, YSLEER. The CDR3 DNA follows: TGCGCCAGCAGCCAAGAGGGGGTCATAAGCGGCCAAGGCACAGATACGCAGTATTTT. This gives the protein CASSQEGVISGQGTDTQYF.

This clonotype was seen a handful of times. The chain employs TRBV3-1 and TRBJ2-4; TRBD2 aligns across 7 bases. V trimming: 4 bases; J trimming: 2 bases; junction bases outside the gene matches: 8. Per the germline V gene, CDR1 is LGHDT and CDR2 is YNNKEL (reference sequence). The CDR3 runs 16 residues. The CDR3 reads CASSPRTSPTKNIQYF. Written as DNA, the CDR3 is TGTGCCAGCAGCCCGAGGACTAGTCCAACCAAAAACATTCAGTACTTC.

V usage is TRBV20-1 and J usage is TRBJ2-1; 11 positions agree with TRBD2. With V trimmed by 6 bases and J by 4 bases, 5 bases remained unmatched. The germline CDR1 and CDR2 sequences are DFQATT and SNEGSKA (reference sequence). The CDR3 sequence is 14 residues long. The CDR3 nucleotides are TGCAGTGCCGGGGGACTAGCGGAATACAATGAGCAGTTCTTC. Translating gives CSAGGLAEYNEQFF.

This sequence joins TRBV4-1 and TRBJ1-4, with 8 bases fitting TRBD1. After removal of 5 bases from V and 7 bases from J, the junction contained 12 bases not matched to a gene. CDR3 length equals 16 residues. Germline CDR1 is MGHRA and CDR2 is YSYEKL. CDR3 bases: TGCGCCAGCAGCTCTCGAACGGACAGGGAAACTGAAAAACTGTTTTTT. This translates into CASSSRTDRETEKLFF.

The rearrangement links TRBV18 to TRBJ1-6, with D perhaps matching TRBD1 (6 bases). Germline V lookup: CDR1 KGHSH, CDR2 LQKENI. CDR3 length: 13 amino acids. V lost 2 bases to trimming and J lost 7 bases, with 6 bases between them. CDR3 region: CASSPRGNSPLHF. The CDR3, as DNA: TGTGCCAGCTCACCAAGGGGGAATTCACCCCTCCACTTT.

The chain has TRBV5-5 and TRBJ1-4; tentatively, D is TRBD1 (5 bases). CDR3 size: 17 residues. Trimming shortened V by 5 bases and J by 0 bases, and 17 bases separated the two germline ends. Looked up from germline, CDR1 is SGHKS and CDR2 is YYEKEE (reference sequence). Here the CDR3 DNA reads TGTGCCAGCAGGCCACACTCAGGGACTGCAACTAATGAAAAACTGTTTTTT. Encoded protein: CASRPHSGTATNEKLFF.

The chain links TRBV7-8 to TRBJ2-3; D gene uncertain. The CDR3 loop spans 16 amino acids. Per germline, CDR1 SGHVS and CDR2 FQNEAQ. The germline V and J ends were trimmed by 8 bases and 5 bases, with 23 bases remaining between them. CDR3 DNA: TGTGCCAGCCCCCTTAGTGGCAGTGCTCTGGTAGATACGCAGTATTTT. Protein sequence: CASPLSGSALVDTQYF.

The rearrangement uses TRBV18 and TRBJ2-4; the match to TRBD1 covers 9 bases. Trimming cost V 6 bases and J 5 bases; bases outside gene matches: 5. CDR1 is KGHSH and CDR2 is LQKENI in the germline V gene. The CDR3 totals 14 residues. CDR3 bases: TGTGCCAGCTCTCCGACAGGGGGAGAAAACATTCAGTACTTC. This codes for CASSPTGGENIQYF.

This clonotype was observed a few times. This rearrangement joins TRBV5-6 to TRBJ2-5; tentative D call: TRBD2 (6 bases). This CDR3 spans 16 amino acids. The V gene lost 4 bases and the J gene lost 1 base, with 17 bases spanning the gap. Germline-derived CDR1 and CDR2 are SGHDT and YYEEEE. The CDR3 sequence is CASSPPSWDSQETQYF. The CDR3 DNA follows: TGTGCCAGCAGCCCTCCGAGTTGGGACTCCCAAGAGACCCAGTACTTC. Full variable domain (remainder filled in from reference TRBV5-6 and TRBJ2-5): DAGVTQSPTHLIKTRGQQVTLRCSPKSGHDTVSWYQQALGQGPQFIFQYYEEEERQRGNFPDRFSGHQFPNYSSELNVNALLLGDSALYLCASSPPSWDSQETQYFGPGTRLLVL.

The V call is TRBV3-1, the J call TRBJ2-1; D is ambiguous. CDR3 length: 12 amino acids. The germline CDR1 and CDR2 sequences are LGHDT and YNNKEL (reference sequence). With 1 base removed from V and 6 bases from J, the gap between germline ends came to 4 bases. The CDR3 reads CASSQVINEQFF. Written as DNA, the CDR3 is TGTGCCAGCAGCCAAGTGATCAATGAGCAGTTCTTC.

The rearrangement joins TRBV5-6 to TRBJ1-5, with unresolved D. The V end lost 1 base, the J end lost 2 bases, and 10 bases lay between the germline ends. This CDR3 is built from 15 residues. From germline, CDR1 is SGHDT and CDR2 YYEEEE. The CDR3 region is CASSLRFAGNQPQHF. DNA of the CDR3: TGTGCCAGCAGCTTGCGGTTCGCTGGCAATCAGCCCCAGCATTTT.

CDR3 sequence (DNA): TGTGCCAGCAGCTTAGGTTCCGGGACAGGGAGGCGGGAGCTGTTTTTT. Translating gives CASSLGSGTGRRELFF. This chain uses TRBV7-2 with TRBJ2-2, with TRBD1 matching 9 bases. In germline, CDR1 is SGHTA, CDR2 FQGNSA. Trimming took 1 base from V and 9 from J; bases not matched to a gene: 9. The CDR3 runs to 16 residues.

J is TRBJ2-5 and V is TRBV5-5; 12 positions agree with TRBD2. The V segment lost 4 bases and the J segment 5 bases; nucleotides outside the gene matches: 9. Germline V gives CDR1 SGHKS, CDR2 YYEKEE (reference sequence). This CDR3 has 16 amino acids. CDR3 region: CASSHLAGGPGETQYF. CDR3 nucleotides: TGTGCCAGCAGCCATCTAGCGGGAGGGCCGGGGGAGACCCAGTACTTC.